This TCR beta chain was obtained from a study of response to subunit inactivated influenza vaccine. Findings and limits, study-wide: There was a suggestion from the authors that each seasonal influenza vaccination recruits few new T cells.

TCRdb re-analysed the RT-PCR reads in MiXCR, keeping a single row per CDR3 protein. The repertoire has around 710,000 distinct CDR3 sequences, over 11% of them found once; the top ten carry 6% to 7%. This clonotype was counted many times. The antigen remains undetermined. The germline V gene has CDR1 DFQATT and CDR2 SNEGSKA (reference sequence). This CDR3 comprises 12 residues. The V and J ends lost 5 bases and 5 bases respectively, with 11 bases between them. The source material was PBMCs from blood, sampled roughly 2 weeks before vaccination. This TCR came from a man over 45 who received an inactivated influenza vaccine. The chain is built from TRBV20-1 and TRBJ2-3, with D unclear. CDR3 coding DNA: TGCAGTGCTCCCCACGGAAGAGATACGCAGTATTTT. Amino acid sequence: CSAPHGRDTQYF.